The rows below give T cell receptor beta chains drawn from one sample of a study of blood T cell repertoires in COVID-19. Profiled with immunoSEQ multiplex PCR; TCRdb holds only in-frame clones, not every one. The sample lists some 150,000 clones, approximately 80% occurring once. Sample: peripheral blood. These receptors all come from a woman older than 75 in a cohort sampled during active or convalescent COVID-19. Both conserved end residues are part of each CDR3.

TRBV3-1/TRBV3-2	TRBJ2-5	CASSPGTSGLQETQYF
TRBV5-5	TRBJ2-5	CASSRGLGETQYF
TRBV5-1	TRBJ1-3	CASSSGQGAISGNTIYF
TRBV28	TRBJ2-3	CASSLQAPDTQYF
TRBV5-4	TRBJ1-1	CASSQNRGSTEAFF
TRBV5-1	TRBJ1-1	CASSLAGVGEAFF
TRBV19	TRBJ1-1	CASSAPGHENSEAFF
TRBV9	TRBJ1-6	CASSPQTEANSPLHF
TRBV24-1	TRBJ2-3	CATSDGAGGGDTQYF
TRBV10-3	TRBJ1-1	CAISELANTEAFF
TRBV27	TRBJ1-2	CASSKQGTLGYGYTF
TRBV4-2	TRBJ2-7	CASSQGRAAGEQYF
TRBV7-9	TRBJ1-6	CASSLARGTGSPLHF
TRBV4-1	TRBJ2-1	CASSHRLAGGQGYNEQFF
TRBV9	TRBJ2-1	CASRRGGTEDNEQFF
TRBV7-9	TRBJ2-3	CASSLGQGSRLDF
TRBV4-1	TRBJ2-5	CASSSAARRETQYF
TRBV27	TRBJ2-3	CASSPRRASTDTQYF
TRBV6-2/TRBV6-3	TRBJ1-5	CASSYRQGNQPQHF
TRBV6-6	TRBJ1-1	CASSYIEGTEAFF
TRBV7-9	TRBJ2-3	CASSIRQGRITDTQYF
TRBV6-6	TRBJ1-6	CASSASGGKDSPLHF
TRBV28	TRBJ2-5	CATRSTGSGFFWETQYF
TRBV2	TRBJ1-2	CASSGQGVNGYTF
TRBV4-1	TRBJ1-5	CASSLGWLFNQPQHF
TRBV5-1	TRBJ1-2	CASSGGTGAYGYTF
TRBV4-2	TRBJ2-1	CASSQETSKEQFF
TRBV5-6	TRBJ2-1	CASRAGTSGARRVGQQFF
TRBV28	TRBJ1-5	CASSTLGQGALRQPQHF
TRBV19	TRBJ1-6	CASSSAREGHSPLHF
TRBV7-8	TRBJ2-4	CASSSTGVTDIQYF
TRBV7-2	TRBJ2-7	CASSPVSSYEQYF
TRBV29-1	TRBJ2-4	CSVEDWSGGAKNIQYF
TRBV11-1	TRBJ2-3	CASSSGTAVNTDTQYF
TRBV5-6	TRBJ1-5	CASSSGTGIQPQHF
TRBV5-5	TRBJ1-3	CASSLAPWGQGNTIYF
TRBV2	TRBJ2-3	CAGRASGGTDTQYF
TRBV9	TRBJ1-2	CASSRGQHLNYGYTF
TRBV18	TRBJ1-1	CASSPRQGASTEAFF
TRBV20-1	TRBJ2-1	CSATGVEQFF
TRBV6-5	TRBJ2-3	CASSYSRDTQYF
TRBV6-5	TRBJ2-5	CASSFSGGAEAQYF
TRBV5-8	TRBJ2-5	CASSLGQGWETQYF
TRBV21-1	TRBJ1-3	CASSNYRAWRNTIYF